This T cell receptor beta chain was retrieved from a study of cytomegalovirus exposure and HLA in healthy donors (dated by TCRdb to the late 2010s). About the investigation overall: In an earlier analysis of 550 to 750 of the donors, about 260 Gb of sequence data and about 110 million unique TCR beta sequences from 180 million or so T cells were reported. About 300 gigabases of sequencing data and approximately 93 million unique TCR sequences were included in an early release covering about 620 HLA-typed donors. The genetic ancestry cluster associated with self-reported Caucasian donors included roughly 84% of the 300 to 450 genotyped donors. The study was designed to test whether signatures of past pathogen exposure could be identified by cataloging public T cell receptors. Using immunosequencing, the study profiled T cell repertoires from 666 subjects and related those repertoires to cytomegalovirus serostatus. A separate validation cohort of over a hundred different subjects was used in addition to the roughly 620-subject first cohort. High-throughput TCR immunosequencing, statistical association of individual TCRs with disease status, and machine learning were combined to predict cytomegalovirus infection status. A later analysis re-analyzed previously published TCR beta repertoires from several hundred donors and added high-resolution HLA genotyping to study TCR occurrence patterns. In the later analysis, no new phenotypic data were used to find candidate immune exposures; instead, reliance was placed on TCR beta sequences and their occurrence across donors. In an earlier analysis of around 540 of the donors, high-throughput TCR beta sequencing was used to judge whether each TCR beta V gene segment behaved as functional or pseudogenic. Donor age, sex, ethnicity and CMV serostatus were compiled alongside the repertoire data. A later genetic analysis used genome-wide SNP genotypes for about 65% of the 666 donors, treating that subset as a discovery cohort. All discovery cohort repertoires had been generated on a single sequencing platform. Class I and class II HLA loci were covered by the typing at four-digit resolution. Typing coverage varied by locus: about 620-630 donors for A, B, C, DRB1 and DQB1; 522 for DQA1; 606 for DPA1; some 470 for DPB1. Because of strong linkage in the cohort, roughly five DR-DQ haplotypes were treated as single units for association and clustering. Among a few hundred genotyped donors of the cohort, an average of approximately 230,000 unique TCR beta nucleotide sequences were sequenced per donor, roughly 20% of them non-productive.

Libraries were constructed by the immunoSEQ multiplex PCR assay. For the multiplex PCR, a mixture combining 60 forward primers for TCR Vbeta segments and 13 reverse primers for TCR Jbeta segments was used. The CDR3 region of rearranged TCR beta genes was amplified from genomic DNA by a multiplex PCR assay. The amplified TCR beta libraries were sequenced on the Illumina HiSeq System as 87-base-pair reads. In the authors' own workflow: A later analysis tallied about 77 million unique TCR beta chains across the approximately 670 repertoires, and some 12 million of those chains were shared by two or more donors. To remove PCR and sequencing errors, raw reads were error-corrected and collapsed into unique sequences using a nearest-neighbor algorithm that merged closely related sequences. V, D and J gene segments were assigned by aligning CDR3 sequences to IMGT reference sequences. For a sequence to be retained, a match of at least six nucleotides was required to both a V gene segment and a J gene segment. Rearrangements were classified as productive when the CDR3 lacked stop codons and remained in frame with V and J, and all other rearrangements were classified as non-productive. Following IMGT convention, CDR3 was defined as the stretch from the second conserved V-encoded cysteine up to the conserved J-encoded phenylalanine. The earlier analysis of 450 to 750 of the donors excluded any sequence lacking an unambiguous match to a single V gene segment. In an earlier analysis of a few hundred of the donors, V segments were called functional above 56.7% productive rearrangements and were called segregating when the between-donor standard deviation exceeded 5%. A statistical classification framework was built for diagnosing cytomegalovirus status from the catalog of TCR beta chain sequences. In a later analysis, V and J genes were assigned by comparing TCR nucleotide sequences against IMGT/GENE-DB human TR gene sequences. Using the TCRdist pipeline, a later analysis assigned CDR3 sequences along with most-parsimonious VDJ recombination scenarios. In a later analysis, each TCR beta chain was defined by its CDR3 amino acid sequence together with its V-gene family, and reads lacking a unique V-gene family were excluded. A later analysis removed 500 to 650 highly shared, low-generation-probability nucleotide sequences to deal with suspected cross-contamination and a sequencing artifact. In a later analysis, a clonal expansion index for each public chain was calculated from normalized within-repertoire ranks of inferred template counts. A later analysis computed generation probabilities with a VDJ recombination model fitted to out-of-frame rearrangements, and checked the results against IGoR. A later analysis scored TCR-TCR, TCR-HLA and TCR-CMV co-occurrence with hypergeometric tests, applying a repertoire-size bias correction to TCR pairs. A later analysis estimated false discovery rates by permuting HLA or CMV assignments 20 times. In a later analysis, co-occurring TCRs were grouped using DBSCAN, and TCRdist sequence similarity was added for clustering within HLA-allele-positive subsets. Repertoires with fewer than 30,000 or more than 120,000 public chains were left out of co-occurrence clustering, as were four to six repertoires with anomalous nucleotide sharing. In TCRdb, the immuneACCESS table is reduced to in-frame sequences with V and J assigned. These tables do not hold every clone; where another copy was compared, an unresolved V gene accounts for under half, and the others remain unexplained. V, J and clone size were drawn from that table, and D and trimming were deduced from the DNA. Recorded for this sample are some 150,000 clones; nearly 80% of them occurred a single time. About 5% of the sample lies in the top ten.

The cohort was made up of roughly 670 healthy bone marrow donors. All cohort members were sampled while nominally healthy, although unrecorded immune exposures were likely present. The donor was CMV seronegative and was included in the group of several hundred seronegative cohort members. A peripheral blood sample was collected from each donor, and TCR beta sequencing was performed on peripheral blood mononuclear cells. Genomic DNA was extracted from the blood cell samples with the Qiagen DNeasy Blood Extraction Kit. The sample holds a few counts of this clone. What antigen it recognizes has not been identified. The input lacks base qualities; no much larger clone sits a single base away. Broader findings and caveats from the paper: V-gene and J-gene trimming of TCR beta chains was associated with a missense DCLRE1C variant in a later genetic analysis, and the association was replicated in an independent cohort. Correlated functional status among segregating V segments might reflect linkage disequilibrium, but an unknown experimental factor could not be ruled out. Most CMV-associated TCR beta chains appeared to be HLA-restricted in a later analysis, and the HLA associations seemed to be driven largely by CMV exposure. The study gave a list of around 170 TCR beta chains associated with cytomegalovirus. The authors suggested that the approach could potentially be generalized to other disease states and immunological phenotypes. The only immune exposure information available for the cohort was CMV serostatus. Assigning TCR associations to individual alleles was difficult when HLA alleles, especially DR and DQ, strongly co-occurred. In this cohort, only TCR beta chains were sequenced, and detectable features were limited by the absence of alpha or paired-chain data. The presence/absence analyses assumed that sequencing depth was roughly uniform across donors, and that assumption may not be true. Because some donors lacked HLA typing at each locus, the association tests relied only on the typed subset. While some public TCRs were present in many individuals, most TCR sequences turned up only very rarely across donors. In a later analysis, TCR association rates were found to vary across HLA loci, with the most associated TCRs seen for DRB1 alleles and the fewest for HLA-C alleles. According to a later genetic analysis, donors in an Asian-associated ancestry cluster had fewer N-insertions in productive TCRs than the approximately 700-donor mean. In a later analysis, HLA-associated TCR beta chains showed more clonal expansion and lower generation probabilities than non-associated chains that were equally common. A cluster of highly shared sequence variants was judged likely to represent a technical artifact of the sequencing pipeline. According to a later analysis, parvovirus B19, influenza, CMV and Epstein-Barr virus appeared linked to several top co-occurrence clusters. Specific HLA alleles were associated with over 15,000 TCR beta sequences at a false discovery rate of 0.05 in a later analysis. The earlier analysis of 587 of the donors excluded 15 to 20 rarely observed V segments, including chromosome 9 orphons, because counts were too low. In both the original and validation cohorts, the classifier was reported to diagnose cytomegalovirus status with high specificity and sensitivity. A further reported finding was that TCR beta sequences accurately predicted the HLA-A and HLA-B alleles for most subjects in the first cohort. An earlier analysis of approximately 500 of the donors showed that most TCR beta V segments appeared in productive rearrangements either about 90% or about 30% of the time, which broadly matched IMGT annotations. In vitro tests confirmed that a few of the cytomegalovirus-associated TCR beta chains recognize cytomegalovirus antigens.

The sequence came from a male donor in good health and CMV-seronegative. Sequenced input: PBMCs.

The sequenced DNA: TGCGCCAGCAGCGATGCCGGGACTAGCGGCTCCTACGAGCAGTACTTC. Translated, it reads CASSDAGTSGSYEQYF. The sequence links TRBV5-1 to TRBJ2-7; the central 11 bases match TRBD2. The germline V gene specifies SGHRS as CDR1 and YFSETQ as CDR2. Including the terminal cysteine and phenylalanine, the CDR3 comprises 16 residues. The DNA shown is the 48-base CDR3, in frame from base 1. The junction shows trimming of 4 bases on V and 0 bases on J, and the gene matches do not reach 6 bases of it.